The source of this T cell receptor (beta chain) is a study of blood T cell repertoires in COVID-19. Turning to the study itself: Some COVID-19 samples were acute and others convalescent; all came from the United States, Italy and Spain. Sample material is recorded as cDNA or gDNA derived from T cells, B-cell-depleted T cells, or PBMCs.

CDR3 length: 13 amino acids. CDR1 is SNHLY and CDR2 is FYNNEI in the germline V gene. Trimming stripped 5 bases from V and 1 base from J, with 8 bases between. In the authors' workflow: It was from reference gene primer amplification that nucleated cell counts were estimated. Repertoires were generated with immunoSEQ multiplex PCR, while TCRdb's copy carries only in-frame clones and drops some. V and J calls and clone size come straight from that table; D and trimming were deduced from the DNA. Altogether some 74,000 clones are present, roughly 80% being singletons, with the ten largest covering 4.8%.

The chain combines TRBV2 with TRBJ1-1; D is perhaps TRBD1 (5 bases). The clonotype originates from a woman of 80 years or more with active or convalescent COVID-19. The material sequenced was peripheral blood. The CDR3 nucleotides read TGTGCCAGCAGTTACACAGGGAACACTGAAGCTTTCTTT. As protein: CASSYTGNTEAFF.